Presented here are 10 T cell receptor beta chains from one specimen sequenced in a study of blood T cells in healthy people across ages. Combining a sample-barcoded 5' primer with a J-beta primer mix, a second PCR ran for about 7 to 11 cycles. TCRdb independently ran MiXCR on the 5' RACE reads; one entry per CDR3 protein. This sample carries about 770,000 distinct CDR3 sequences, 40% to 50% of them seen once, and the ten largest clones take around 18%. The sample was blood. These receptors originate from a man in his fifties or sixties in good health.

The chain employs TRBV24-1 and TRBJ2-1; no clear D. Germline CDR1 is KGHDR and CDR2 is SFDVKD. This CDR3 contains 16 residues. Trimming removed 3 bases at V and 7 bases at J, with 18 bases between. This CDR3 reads CATSDNEEGIENEQFF. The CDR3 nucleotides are TGTGCCACCAGTGATAATGAAGAAGGGATCGAAAATGAGCAGTTCTTC.

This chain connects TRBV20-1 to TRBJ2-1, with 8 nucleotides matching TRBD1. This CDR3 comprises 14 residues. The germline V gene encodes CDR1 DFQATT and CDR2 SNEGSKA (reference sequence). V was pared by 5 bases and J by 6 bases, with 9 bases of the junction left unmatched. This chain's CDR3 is CSASVTGAPNEQFF. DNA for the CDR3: TGCAGTGCTTCCGTGACAGGGGCACCCAATGAGCAGTTCTTC.

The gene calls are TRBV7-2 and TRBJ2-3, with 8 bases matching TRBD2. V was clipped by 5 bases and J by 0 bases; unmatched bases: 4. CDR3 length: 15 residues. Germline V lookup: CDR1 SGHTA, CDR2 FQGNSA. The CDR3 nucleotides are TGTGCCAGCAGCAATAGCGGGACTAGCACAGATACGCAGTATTTT. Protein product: CASSNSGTSTDTQYF.

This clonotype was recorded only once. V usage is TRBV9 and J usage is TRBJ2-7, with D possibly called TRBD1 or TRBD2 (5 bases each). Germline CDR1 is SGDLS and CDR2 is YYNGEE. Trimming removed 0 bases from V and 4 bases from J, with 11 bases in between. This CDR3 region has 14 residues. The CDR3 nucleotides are TGTGCCAGCAGCGTAGGTGGGACGGGATACGAGCAGTACTTC. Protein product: CASSVGGTGYEQYF.

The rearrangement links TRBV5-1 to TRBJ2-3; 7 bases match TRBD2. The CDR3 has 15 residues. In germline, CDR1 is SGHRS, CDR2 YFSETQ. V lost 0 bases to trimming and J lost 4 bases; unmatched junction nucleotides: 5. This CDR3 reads CASSLVGGIADTQYF. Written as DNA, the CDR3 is TGCGCCAGCAGCTTGGTCGGGGGGATCGCAGATACGCAGTATTTT.

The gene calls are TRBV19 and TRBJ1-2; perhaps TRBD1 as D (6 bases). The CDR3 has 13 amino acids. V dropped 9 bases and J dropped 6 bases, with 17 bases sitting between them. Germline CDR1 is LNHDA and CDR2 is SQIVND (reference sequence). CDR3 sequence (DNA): TGTGCCAGCCTAGCTCAGGGGTGGCATGGCTACACCTTC. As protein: CASLAQGWHGYTF.

The CDR3 DNA reads TGTGCCAGCTCTACCGGGACAGGGTTGCGTGAGCAGTTCTTC. Its protein product is CASSTGTGLREQFF. The chain couples TRBV18 to TRBJ2-1; 9 bases align to TRBD1. CDR1 is KGHSH and CDR2 is LQKENI in the germline V gene. The CDR3 is made up of 14 amino acids. The V and J ends lost 6 bases and 9 bases, in that order; junction bases with no gene match: 9.

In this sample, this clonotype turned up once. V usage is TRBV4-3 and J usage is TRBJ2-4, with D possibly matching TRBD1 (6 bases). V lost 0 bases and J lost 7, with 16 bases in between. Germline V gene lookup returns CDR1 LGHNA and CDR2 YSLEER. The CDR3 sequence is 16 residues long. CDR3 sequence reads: CASSQDRVSQGNIQYF. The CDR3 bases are TGCGCCAGCAGCCAAGACAGGGTTAGCCAGGGGAACATTCAGTACTTC.

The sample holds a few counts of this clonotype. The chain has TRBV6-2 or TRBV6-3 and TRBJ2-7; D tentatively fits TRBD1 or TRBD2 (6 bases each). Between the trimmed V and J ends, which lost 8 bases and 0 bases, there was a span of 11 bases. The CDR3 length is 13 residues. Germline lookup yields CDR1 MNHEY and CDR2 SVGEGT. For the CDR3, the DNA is TGTGCCAGCGGCGGGACACTCTCCTACGAGCAGTACTTC. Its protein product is CASGGTLSYEQYF.

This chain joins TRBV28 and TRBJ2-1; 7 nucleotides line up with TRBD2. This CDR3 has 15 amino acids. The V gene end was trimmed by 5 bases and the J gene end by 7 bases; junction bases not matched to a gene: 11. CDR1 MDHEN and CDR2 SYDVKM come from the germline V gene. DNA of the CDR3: TGTGCCAGCAGTGCCCGGGGGAGGGCTGAGAATGAGCAGTTCTTC. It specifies CASSARGRAENEQFF.